This TCR beta chain was identified during a study of control samples from healthy donors and cancer patients. TCRdb keeps only in-frame clones here, not all; method: immunoSEQ multiplex PCR. This table holds 110,000 or so clones, approximately 84% found once. Germline V gene data show CDR1 as MNHEY and CDR2 as SVGAGI. CDR3 length equals 12 residues. Losses at the gene ends were 8 bases for V and 11 bases for J; bases not matched to a gene: 5. Material for sequencing was blood. V gene TRBV6-5 combines with J gene TRBJ1-6; 8 bases line up with TRBD1. This clonotype was obtained from a man aged 18 to 30 in good health. The DNA for the CDR3 is TGTGCCAGCGGACAGGGCGGCACACCCCTCCACTTT. Protein: CASGQGGTPLHF.